The clone carrying this T cell receptor beta chain was seen a few times. This CDR3 region has 13 residues. Losses at the gene ends were 4 bases for V and 4 bases for J; bases not matched to a gene: 0. Germline V gives CDR1 SGHDN, CDR2 FVKESK. These data belong to a study of OX40 agonist ivuxolimab in advanced cancers. Generated by immunoSEQ multiplex PCR, the TCRdb table keeps only in-frame clones and is missing some. The sample yields about 25,000 clones, around 80% seen once. The sample here was CD4+ or CD8+ T cells sorted from blood, taken in a trial of the OX40 agonist ivuxolimab. This sequence originates from an adult with an advanced solid tumor such as melanoma, head and neck, liver or kidney cancer. The chain joins TRBV14 to TRBJ1-2, with TRBD1 matching over 10 bases. The CDR3 sequence: CASSRDRGYGYTF. The CDR3 DNA is TGTGCCAGCAGCCGGGACAGGGGCTATGGCTACACCTTC. The full variable domain, in which reference TRBV14 and TRBJ1-2 provide the parts outside the CDR3, is EAGVTQFPSHSVIEKGQTVTLRCDPISGHDNLYWYRRVMGKEIKFLLHFVKESKQDESGMPNNRFLAERTGGTYSTLKVQPAELEDSGVYFCASSRDRGYGYTFGSGTRLTVV.